The next 16 T cell receptor beta chains were all read from a single sample in a study of cytomegalovirus exposure and HLA in healthy donors. The PCR employed 60 Vbeta primers together with 13 Jbeta primers. The method was immunoSEQ multiplex PCR; TCRdb's version includes in-frame clones alone and lacks a portion of them. The data hold fewer than 250,000 clones, with about four fifths observed a single time. Sequenced input: PBMCs. The origin of the receptors is a man aged 40-49 years in good health and CMV-seropositive.

A word on this clone: The junction differs from germline at one of its ends, possibly a read error. The chain recombines TRBV7-9 with TRBJ2-1; tentatively, D is TRBD2 (6 bases). CDR3 length: 13 residues. Germline loops: CDR1 SEHNR, CDR2 FQNEAQ (reference sequence). As DNA, the CDR3 is TGTGCCAGCAGCTTAGGGAGCGGGTTTGAGCGGTTCTTC. It yields the protein CASSLGSGFERFF.

This clone was detected once. The rearrangement uses TRBV5-4 and TRBJ2-5, with D tentatively TRBD2 (6 bases). The CDR3 consists of 15 residues. Germline V lookup: CDR1 SGHNT, CDR2 YYREEE (reference sequence). Trimming took off 0 bases at V and 4 bases at J, with 13 bases between the two ends. In nucleotides, the CDR3 is TGTGCCAGCAGCTTGGAAGGACTACCGGGAGAGACCCAGTACTTC. It yields the protein CASSLEGLPGETQYF. Full variable domain (rest looked up from reference TRBV5-4 and TRBJ2-5): ETGVTQSPTHLIKTRGQQVTLRCSSQSGHNTVSWYQQALGQGPQFIFQYYREEENGRGNFPPRFSGLQFPNYSSELNVNALELDDSALYLCASSLEGLPGETQYFGPGTRLLVL.

This chain's CDR3 is CATDSGAANEKLFF. In DNA, the CDR3 is TGTGCCACCGACTCAGGGGCGGCTAATGAAAAACTGTTTTTT. The chain carries TRBV6-1 and TRBJ1-4, with D possibly TRBD1 on 6 matching bases. The germline CDR1 and CDR2 sequences are MNHNS and SASEGT. V was shortened by 10 bases and J by 3 bases, with 15 bases between the two germline ends. This CDR3 comprises 14 residues.

The genes are TRBV6-1 and TRBJ2-3, with D possibly matching TRBD1 (6 bases). Germline V gene data show CDR1 as MNHNS and CDR2 as SASEGT. Trimming took 4 bases from V and 9 from J, leaving 23 bases between them. The length of the CDR3 is 16 residues. The CDR3 is CASSGGRLGQGGTQYF. The CDR3 bases are TGTGCCAGCAGTGGGGGTAGACTGGGTCAAGGGGGAACGCAGTATTTT.

The chain recombines TRBV9 with TRBJ1-2, with TRBD1 identical over 9 bases. Germline V gene sequence: CDR1 SGDLS, CDR2 YYNGEE. This CDR3 has 15 amino acids. With V trimmed by 0 bases and J by 5 bases, 5 bases remained unmatched. CDR3 nucleotides: TGTGCCAGCAGCGTAGCTTACGGACAGGGGTATGGCTACACCTTC. As protein: CASSVAYGQGYGYTF.

Details on this clone: The sample holds other DNA sequences that translate to the same CDR3. V usage is TRBV6-5 and J usage is TRBJ2-7, with 8 bases lining up with TRBD1. Germline-derived CDR1 and CDR2 are MNHEY and SVGAGI. After removal of 0 bases from V and 1 base from J, the junction contained 2 bases not matched to a gene. The CDR3 has 15 amino acids. CDR3 nucleotide sequence: TGTGCCAGCAGTTACTCCGGGACAGGATCCTACGAGCAGTACTTC. It encodes CASSYSGTGSYEQYF.

The chain carries TRBV18 and TRBJ2-7; 15 nucleotides agree with TRBD2. Germline CDR1 reads KGHSH; CDR2 reads LQKENI. The CDR3 length is 15 residues. V trimming: 6 bases; J trimming: 6 bases; junction bases outside the gene matches: 6. The CDR3 DNA follows: TGTGCCAGCTCGCCAAGGACTAGCGGGAGGGGCGAGCAGTACTTC. It codes for CASSPRTSGRGEQYF. Full variable domain (outside the CDR3, taken from reference TRBV18 and TRBJ2-7): NAGVMQNPRHLVRRRGQEARLRCSPMKGHSHVYWYRQLPEEGLKFMVYLQKENIIDESGMPKERFSAEFPKEGPSILRIQQVVRGDSAAYFCASSPRTSGRGEQYFGPGTRLTVT.

CDR3 amino acids: CASSYVSVVKNIQYF. The CDR3 DNA reads as TGTGCCAGCAGCTACGTCAGCGTCGTCAAAAACATTCAGTACTTC. The chain recombines TRBV5-4 with TRBJ2-4, with unresolved D. The germline V gene encodes CDR1 SGHNT and CDR2 YYREEE (reference sequence). CDR3 length: 15 residues. V lost 3 bases and J lost 3, with 13 bases in between.

The chain couples TRBV7-2 to TRBJ2-2; no clear D. V was cut by 8 bases and J by 4 bases, with 14 bases left in between. CDR3 length equals 14 residues. Germline V gives CDR1 SGHTA, CDR2 FQGNSA. The CDR3 spells CASETQYSTGELFF. The CDR3 bases are TGTGCCAGCGAGACACAATACTCCACCGGGGAGCTGTTTTTT.

This clone is a singleton in its sample. The DNA of the CDR3 is TGTGCCATCAGACCAGAGACTAGCGGGAGGGGGGAGCAGTACTTC. This gives the protein CAIRPETSGRGEQYF. The V and J genes are TRBV10-3 and TRBJ2-7, with TRBD2 identical over 14 bases. Germline V gives CDR1 ENHRY, CDR2 SYGVKD. V shed 6 bases and J 7 bases; nucleotides not matched to a gene: 8. There are 15 residues in the CDR3.

The V call is TRBV7-2, the J call TRBJ1-3; no definite D call. CDR1 is SGHTA and CDR2 is FQGNSA in the germline V gene. With 4 bases removed from V and 0 bases from J, the gap between germline ends came to 10 bases. CDR3 size: 15 residues. CDR3 nucleotides: TGTGCCAGCAGCTCATCTCTCAGCTCTGGAAACACCATATATTTT. This encodes CASSSSLSSGNTIYF.

This clone has at least ten counts. This chain links TRBV25-1 with TRBJ1-6; 9 bases agree with TRBD1. The J segment lost 8 bases and the V segment lost 7 bases, leaving 6 bases of the junction unmatched. The germline V gene has CDR1 MGHDK and CDR2 SYGVNS. The CDR3 runs to 14 residues. The CDR3 DNA sequence: TGTGCCAGCAAGTGGGACAGGGCCGATTCACCCCTCCACTTT. Protein: CASKWDRADSPLHF. Full variable domain (remainder filled in from reference TRBV25-1 and TRBJ1-6): EADIYQTPRYLVIGTGKKITLECSQTMGHDKMYWYQQDPGMELHLIHYSYGVNSTEKGDLSSESTVSRIRTEHFPLTLESARPSHTSQYLCASKWDRADSPLHFGNGTRLTVT.

The chain recombines TRBV4-3 with TRBJ2-4; TRBD1 agrees at 7 bases. Trimming removed 2 bases from V and 5 bases from J; junction bases left unmatched: 9. The CDR3 has 16 residues. Germline V gene lookup returns CDR1 LGHNA and CDR2 YSLEER. The CDR3 spells CASSQSHRGGENIQYF. The CDR3 DNA is TGCGCCAGCAGCCAATCACACAGGGGTGGAGAAAACATTCAGTACTTC.

This chain connects TRBV6-5 to TRBJ2-2; 8 nucleotides agree with TRBD2. With 2 bases clipped from V and 7 bases from J, the junction kept 6 bases outside the gene matches. Germline V gene sequence: CDR1 MNHEY, CDR2 SVGAGI. The CDR3 has 15 amino acids. The CDR3 region is CASSYRAGVGGELFF. DNA of the CDR3: TGTGCCAGCAGTTACCGAGCGGGAGTTGGCGGGGAGCTGTTTTTT.

This chain connects TRBV2 to TRBJ2-2; TRBD1 is a possible D gene (5 bases). CDR3 size: 15 residues. The germline V gene encodes CDR1 SNHLY and CDR2 FYNNEI. Between the trimmed V and J ends, which lost 4 bases and 0 bases, there was a span of 9 bases. CDR3 sequence (DNA): TGTGCCAGCAGTGTTCAGGGCCCGAACACCGGGGAGCTGTTTTTT. Protein: CASSVQGPNTGELFF.

This chain uses TRBV19 with TRBJ2-1, with TRBD2 as a possible D gene (6 bases). V was pared by 7 bases and J by 10 bases, with 23 bases between. The CDR3 length is 15 residues. Germline lookup yields CDR1 LNHDA and CDR2 SQIVND (reference sequence). CDR3 residues: CASNTPGERSGEQFF. CDR3 DNA sequence: TGTGCCAGTAATACCCCGGGGGAGCGTTCGGGAGAGCAGTTCTTC.